The 12 T cell receptor beta chains below come from one sample, sequenced in a study of T cells after posttransplantation cyclophosphamide. TCRdb keeps only in-frame clones here, not all; method: immunoSEQ multiplex PCR. The sample has about 18,000 clones, roughly 85% seen once. Sequencing used memory CD4+ T cells sorted from blood. The source is a man younger than 40 in good health and a related stem cell transplant donor.

The J gene is TRBJ2-7, the V gene TRBV13, with TRBD1 identical over 9 bases. V lost 3 bases to trimming and J lost 5 bases; unmatched junction nucleotides: 8. This CDR3 contains 15 residues. Germline assignment: CDR1 PRHDT and CDR2 FYEKMQ (reference sequence). CDR3 residues: CASSFLAQGAHEQYF. The CDR3 DNA follows: TGTGCCAGCAGCTTCTTGGCACAGGGGGCCCACGAGCAGTACTTC.

The CDR3 protein is CASSPGGGRLEGYTF. CDR3 DNA: TGTGCCAGCAGCCCGGGGGGGGGCAGGTTGGAAGGCTACACCTTC. This chain joins TRBV5-4 and TRBJ1-2; D is perhaps TRBD1 (6 bases). The V gene lost 4 bases and the J gene lost 8 bases, with 21 bases spanning the gap. There are 15 residues in the CDR3. The germline gives CDR1 SGHNT, CDR2 YYREEE (reference sequence).

This chain joins TRBV6-5 and TRBJ2-7, with D tentatively TRBD2 (5 bases). V was shortened by 6 bases and J by 0 bases, with 15 bases between the two germline ends. The CDR3 runs 15 residues. Germline V gene data show CDR1 as MNHEY and CDR2 as SVGAGI. CDR3 DNA: TGTGCCAGCAGAGAGACTGACTACCCCTCCTACGAGCAGTACTTC. Translating gives CASRETDYPSYEQYF.

This clone was observed a handful of times. The chain carries TRBV28 and TRBJ1-1; no clear D. Deletions cut 5 bases from V and 0 bases from J, with 7 bases between. The length of the CDR3 is 13 residues. The germline CDR1 and CDR2 sequences are MDHEN and SYDVKM. CDR3 residues: CASSRQVNTEAFF. The CDR3 coding sequence is TGTGCCAGCAGTCGTCAGGTGAACACTGAAGCTTTCTTT.

The chain carries TRBV5-1 and TRBJ1-5; maybe TRBD1 (5 bases). The CDR3 sequence is 13 residues long. From germline, CDR1 is SGHRS and CDR2 YFSETQ. The V end lost 5 bases, the J end lost 7 bases, and 13 bases lay between the germline ends. CDR3 in amino acids: CASSTGFGQPQHF. The CDR3 DNA reads TGCGCCAGCAGTACAGGCTTCGGCCAGCCCCAGCATTTT.

The V gene is TRBV4-2, the J gene TRBJ1-2, with no clear D. Germline V gene sequence: CDR1 LGHNA, CDR2 YNFKEQ. The CDR3 is 14 amino acids. V lost 0 bases and J 2 bases, leaving 7 bases between the germline ends. The CDR3 coding sequence is TGTGCCAGCAGCCAAGATCTCACAAACTATGGCTACACCTTC. Its protein is CASSQDLTNYGYTF.

This chain joins TRBV2 and TRBJ2-7; 12 nucleotides align to TRBD2. The V gene's germline CDR1 is SNHLY and CDR2 FYNNEI. The CDR3 has 15 amino acids. The junction had 5 bases not matched to a gene; V was cut back by 1 base and J by 7 bases. The CDR3 DNA reads as TGTGCCAGCAGTGAAGGGGGACTAGCGGGCCTAGAGCAGTACTTC. This translates into CASSEGGLAGLEQYF. The full variable domain, in which reference TRBV2 and TRBJ2-7 provide the parts outside the CDR3, is EPEVTQTPSHQVTQMGQEVILRCVPISNHLYFYWYRQILGQKVEFLVSFYNNEISEKSEIFDDQFSVERPDGSNFTLKIRSTKLEDSAMYFCASSEGGLAGLEQYFGPGTRLTVT.

The rearrangement uses TRBV5-4 and TRBJ2-5; D is unclear. V was pared by 3 bases and J by 5 bases, with 11 bases between. This CDR3 region has 13 residues. Germline-derived CDR1 and CDR2 are SGHNT and YYREEE (reference sequence). The CDR3 sequence: CASSSLPRETQYF. CDR3 bases: TGTGCCAGCAGCTCCCTCCCACGGGAGACCCAGTACTTC. Full variable domain (missing parts from reference TRBV5-4 and TRBJ2-5): ETGVTQSPTHLIKTRGQQVTLRCSSQSGHNTVSWYQQALGQGPQFIFQYYREEENGRGNFPPRFSGLQFPNYSSELNVNALELDDSALYLCASSSLPRETQYFGPGTRLLVL.

The chain employs TRBV7-2 and TRBJ2-5, with 9 bases fitting TRBD1. V trimming: 7 bases; J trimming: 4 bases; junction bases outside the gene matches: 7. Germline V gives CDR1 SGHTA, CDR2 FQGNSA. CDR3 size: 14 residues. The CDR3 bases are TGTGCCAGCACTCTTGGGACAGGGACAGAGACCCAGTACTTC. Translation: CASTLGTGTETQYF.

This chain joins TRBV25-1 and TRBJ1-1; 8 positions agree with TRBD1. J was trimmed by 6 bases and V by 3 bases; bases with no gene match: 9. The CDR3 has 15 amino acids. The V gene's germline CDR1 is MGHDK and CDR2 SYGVNS. The CDR3 nucleotides are TGTGCCAGCAGTGATTTGTTAACAGGGGGGGCTGAAGCTTTCTTT. Amino acids: CASSDLLTGGAEAFF.

The V gene is TRBV11-2, the J gene TRBJ2-7; D perhaps matches TRBD1 (6 bases). The CDR3 is 17 residues long. Germline CDR1 is SGHAT and CDR2 is FQNNGV. The V end was cut by 5 bases, the J end by 0 bases, with 20 bases between. CDR3 DNA: TGTGCCAGCAGCCCGCGCCCGGACAGTTATATCTCCTACGAGCAGTACTTC. Protein product: CASSPRPDSYISYEQYF.

This clone was detected once. The J gene is TRBJ1-2, the V gene TRBV19; D is unclear. Trimming removed 1 base at V and 1 base at J, with 7 bases between. This CDR3 is built from 14 residues. Germline CDR1 reads LNHDA; CDR2 reads SQIVND (reference sequence). The CDR3, as DNA: TGTGCCAGTAGTATAGCGAGATTTAACTATGGCTACACCTTC. This codes for CASSIARFNYGYTF.